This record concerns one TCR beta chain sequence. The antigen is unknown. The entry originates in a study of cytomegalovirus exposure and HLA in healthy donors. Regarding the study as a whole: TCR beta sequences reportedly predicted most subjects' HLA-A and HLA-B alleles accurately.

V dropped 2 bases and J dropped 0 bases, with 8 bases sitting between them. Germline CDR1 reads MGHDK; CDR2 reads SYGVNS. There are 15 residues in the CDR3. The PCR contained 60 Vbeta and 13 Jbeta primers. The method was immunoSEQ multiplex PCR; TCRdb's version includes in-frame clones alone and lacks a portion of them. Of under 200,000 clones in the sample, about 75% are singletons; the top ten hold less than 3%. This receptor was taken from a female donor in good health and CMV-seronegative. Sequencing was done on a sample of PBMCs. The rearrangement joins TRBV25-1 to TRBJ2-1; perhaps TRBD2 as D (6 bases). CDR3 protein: CASSEDGSSYNEQFF. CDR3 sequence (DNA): TGTGCCAGCAGTGAAGACGGGAGCTCCTACAATGAGCAGTTCTTC. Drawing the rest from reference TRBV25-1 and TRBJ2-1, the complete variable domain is EADIYQTPRYLVIGTGKKITLECSQTMGHDKMYWYQQDPGMELHLIHYSYGVNSTEKGDLSSESTVSRIRTEHFPLTLESARPSHTSQYLCASSEDGSSYNEQFFGPGTRLTVL.